The sequence of this T cell receptor (beta chain) was determined in a study of blood T cells in healthy people across ages. General study results and limits: Diversity was higher, and naive CD4+ cells more numerous, in long-lived donors than in aged donors. Possibly confounding the expanded clonotype changes was the fact that donor CMV status was unknown.

A second PCR of 7 to 11 cycles used a sample-barcoded 5' primer and a J-beta primer mix. TCRdb recomputed calls from the 5' RACE reads with MiXCR, one row per CDR3 protein. The sample holds some 1.8 million distinct CDR3 sequences, approximately 39% seen once. Of note for this clonotype: Its antigen is not known.

Germline V gives CDR1 DFQATT, CDR2 SNEGSKA (reference sequence). Deletions cut 2 bases from V and 8 bases from J, with 7 bases between. The CDR3 runs 11 residues. Healthy Caucasian individuals from Russia aged roughly 6 to 90 were enrolled as donors. At least 7 million PBMCs were isolated per sample. The chain has TRBV20-1 and TRBJ2-1; unclear D gene. This TCR was sampled from a human donor in good health. Material: blood. The DNA for the CDR3 is TGCAGTGCTAGACGGGCCGATGAGCAGTTCTTC. Residues: CSARRADEQFF.